One and the same sample provided the 14 T cell receptor beta chains below, sequenced in a study of blood T cell repertoires in COVID-19. Data came from immunoSEQ multiplex PCR; TCRdb stores just in-frame clones and leaves some out. The table shows 63,000 or so clones, with about nine tenths occurring only once. The sequenced sample consisted of peripheral blood. The receptors shown here come from a man aged 55-75 years with acute or convalescent COVID-19.

The chain joins TRBV7-8 to TRBJ1-1; no definite D call. Germline loops: CDR1 SGHVS, CDR2 FQNEAQ. The V end lost 5 bases, the J end lost 0 bases, and 16 bases lay between the germline ends. This CDR3 has 16 amino acids. This chain's CDR3 is CASSVPGSLMNTEAFF. DNA for the CDR3: TGTGCCAGCAGCGTCCCAGGATCCCTCATGAACACTGAAGCTTTCTTT.

A few counts support this clone. This chain connects TRBV3-1 (or the pseudogene TRBV3-2) to TRBJ1-2; D is undetermined. Germline V CDR1 and CDR2: LGHDT, YNNKEL (reference sequence). The CDR3 contains 14 residues. V lost 2 bases to trimming and J lost 5 bases, with 12 bases between them. Here the CDR3 reads CASSQYSGSYGYTF. CDR3 DNA sequence: TGTGCCAGCAGCCAATATTCGGGGTCTTATGGCTACACCTTC.

The chain joins TRBV12-3 or TRBV12-4 to TRBJ2-5; TRBD2 might be the D (5 bases). The CDR3 has 13 amino acids. V lost 3 bases and J 4 bases, leaving 9 bases between the germline ends. Written as DNA, the CDR3 is TGTGCCAGCAGTTTTACTGGAGGAGAGACCCAGTACTTC. Its translation: CASSFTGGETQYF.

This chain links TRBV30 with TRBJ1-3; D gene ambiguous. Germline values: CDR1 GTSNPN, CDR2 SVGIG (reference sequence). There are 15 residues in the CDR3. Trimming took off 0 bases at V and 2 bases at J, with 11 bases between the two ends. CDR3: CAWSVLDFTGNTIYF. CDR3 DNA sequence: TGTGCCTGGAGTGTACTCGACTTTACTGGAAACACCATATATTTT.

The J gene is TRBJ1-2, the V gene TRBV24-1, with D tentatively TRBD1 (6 bases). Germline V gene lookup returns CDR1 KGHDR and CDR2 SFDVKD. Trimming pared 8 bases from V and 5 bases from J, leaving 14 bases between. This CDR3 is built from 13 residues. The CDR3 sequence is CATTDRVAYGYTF. CDR3 bases: TGTGCCACCACGGACAGAGTCGCGTATGGCTACACCTTC.

The chain recombines TRBV6-5 with TRBJ2-2; TRBD1 might be the D (5 bases). Germline V gene data show CDR1 as MNHEY and CDR2 as SVGAGI. The CDR3 covers 14 residues. V was cut by 9 bases and J by 3 bases, with 14 bases left in between. CDR3 sequence reads: CASFGRADTGELFF. The CDR3, as DNA: TGTGCCAGTTTTGGCAGGGCGGACACCGGGGAGCTGTTTTTT.

The rearrangement links TRBV19 to TRBJ1-5, with TRBD1 matching over 10 bases. CDR1 is LNHDA, CDR2 SQIVND, per germline (reference sequence). The ends lost 10 bases at V and 4 bases at J; junction bases unmatched: 7. The CDR3 totals 14 residues. For the CDR3, the DNA is TGTGCCACCAGGGACAGGGGATATAATCAGCCCCAGCATTTT. Translated: CATRDRGYNQPQHF.

This chain uses TRBV24-1 with TRBJ2-2; maybe TRBD1 (5 bases). V gave up 3 bases and J gave up 6 bases, with 16 bases separating them. Germline CDR1 and CDR2: KGHDR and SFDVKD. The CDR3 is 16 amino acids. The chain's CDR3 is CATSDPQQGVSGELFF. DNA for the CDR3: TGTGCCACCAGTGATCCCCAGCAAGGGGTATCCGGGGAGCTGTTTTTT.

This clone was counted only a few times. The chain recombines TRBV12-3 or TRBV12-4 with TRBJ1-5, with D perhaps matching TRBD1 (5 bases). This CDR3 spans 11 amino acids. Deletions cut 5 bases from V and 9 bases from J, with 8 bases between. The CDR3: CASSLGGPQHF. The CDR3 bases are TGTGCCAGCAGTCTCGGGGGGCCCCAGCATTTT.

V usage is TRBV7-3 and J usage is TRBJ2-6; D is perhaps TRBD1 (5 bases). Germline assignment: CDR1 SGHTA and CDR2 FQGTGA. This CDR3 spans 15 amino acids. V was shortened by 3 bases and J by 1 base, with 7 bases between the two germline ends. The DNA of the CDR3 is TGTGCCAGCAGCTTGAAGGGGTCTGGGGCCAACGTCCTGACTTTC. This translates into CASSLKGSGANVLTF.

V gene TRBV16 combines with J gene TRBJ2-1, with D possibly being TRBD2 (6 bases). Germline CDR1 KGHSY, CDR2 FQNENV. V was shortened by 2 bases and J by 12 bases, with 14 bases between the two germline ends. This CDR3 has 13 residues. The CDR3 protein is CASSQGPDGRQFF. In DNA form, the CDR3 reads TGTGCCAGCAGCCAAGGGCCGGACGGGAGGCAGTTCTTC.

This clone was found a few times. The genes are TRBV4-1 and TRBJ2-3; 14 positions agree with TRBD2. The CDR3 consists of 18 residues. Losses at the gene ends were 4 bases for V and 2 bases for J; bases not matched to a gene: 8. Germline V gives CDR1 MGHRA, CDR2 YSYEKL. CDR3 amino acids: CASSRTSGGSGSTDTQYF. CDR3 nucleotide sequence: TGCGCCAGCAGCCGGACTAGCGGGGGGTCGGGATCCACAGATACGCAGTATTTT.

The V and J genes are TRBV18 and TRBJ1-1; a weak D match, TRBD1 (6 bases). The V gene lost 5 bases and the J gene lost 1 base, with 11 bases spanning the gap. The CDR3 covers 14 residues. Germline loops: CDR1 KGHSH, CDR2 LQKENI. CDR3 sequence: CASSDTGSNTEAFF. CDR3 in DNA: TGTGCCAGCTCAGATACAGGGTCGAACACTGAAGCTTTCTTT.

V is TRBV11-2 and J is TRBJ1-5; possible D gene TRBD1, 5 bases. The V gene lost 2 bases and the J gene lost 6 bases, with 20 bases spanning the gap. Germline values: CDR1 SGHAT, CDR2 FQNNGV. This CDR3 is 17 amino acids long. The chain's CDR3 is CASSLTLTPGEGQPQHF. The CDR3 coding sequence is TGTGCCAGCAGCTTAACCCTGACCCCGGGGGAGGGTCAGCCCCAGCATTTT.